This is a list of T cell receptor beta chains from one sample in a study of T cell clones after liver transplantation. Data came from immunoSEQ multiplex PCR; TCRdb stores just in-frame clones and leaves some out. The sample contains 70,000 or so clones, almost 95% of which appear only once. The source material was CD4+ T cells from blood, sampled approximately 27 months after liver transplant. The receptor set was obtained from a human patient who received a liver transplant. The T cells may partly be graft donor cells. CDR3s include the opening cysteine and the closing phenylalanine or tryptophan. The D gene is left open where the match is weak. The size field is filled for only some rows; it gives once, few, many or a size class.

clone_size	v_call	j_call	d_call	cdr3_aa	cdr3_nt
NA	TRBV7-2	TRBJ2-3	TRBD1	CASSSRQGGTDTQYF	TGTGCCAGCAGCTCCAGACAGGGGGGAACAGATACGCAGTATTTT
NA	TRBV6-5	TRBJ1-2	NA	CASSYFSGAGYGYTF	TGTGCCAGCAGTTACTTCTCTGGGGCAGGATATGGCTACACCTTC
NA	TRBV11-3	TRBJ2-7	TRBD2	CASSLALAGSSYEQYF	TGTGCCAGCAGCTTAGCTCTAGCGGGAAGCTCCTACGAGCAGTACTTC
once	TRBV6-5	TRBJ1-2	NA	CASSYSRLYGYTF	TGTGCCAGCAGTTACTCAAGGCTCTATGGCTACACCTTC
NA	TRBV28	TRBJ1-5	NA	CATGAGGQIYQPQHF	TGTGCCACCGGTGCCGGGGGCCAAATATATCAGCCCCAGCATTTT
NA	TRBV6-7	TRBJ1-5	NA	CASSARVKRNQPQHF	TGTGCCAGCAGTGCCCGGGTGAAGCGCAATCAGCCCCAGCATTTT
NA	TRBV30	TRBJ1-1	NA	CAWSQGRGNTEAFF	TGTGCCTGGAGTCAGGGAAGGGGGAACACTGAAGCTTTCTTT
NA	TRBV19	TRBJ1-2	NA	CASGTGPNYGYTF	TGTGCCAGTGGCACAGGTCCCAACTATGGCTACACCTTC
NA	TRBV29-1	TRBJ2-1	TRBD2	CSVSRAGGAREQFF	TGCAGCGTTTCGCGTGCGGGGGGAGCACGGGAGCAGTTCTTC
NA	TRBV7-9	TRBJ2-1	TRBD2	CASSPRGAGGPGEQFF	TGTGCCAGCAGCCCCAGGGGAGCGGGAGGGCCTGGGGAGCAGTTCTTC
NA	TRBV25-1	TRBJ2-7	NA	CASSEYYEQYF	TGTGCCAGCAGTGAATACTACGAGCAGTACTTC
NA	TRBV4-1	TRBJ2-7	TRBD2	CASSRTQREASYEQYF	TGCGCCAGCAGCCGCACCCAGCGGGAGGCCTCCTACGAGCAGTACTTC
NA	TRBV5-1	TRBJ2-7	TRBD1	CASSVTGVGVEQYF	TGCGCCAGCAGCGTGACAGGGGTTGGCGTCGAGCAGTACTTC
NA	TRBV20-1	TRBJ2-1	NA	CSASSYNEQFF	TGCAGTGCTAGTTCCTACAATGAGCAGTTCTTC
NA	TRBV5-1	TRBJ2-1	NA	CASRWDGRGGYNEQFF	TGCGCCAGCAGGTGGGACGGGAGAGGCGGCTACAATGAGCAGTTCTTC
NA	TRBV19	TRBJ2-7	NA	CASSRFPYEQYF	TGTGCCAGTTCAAGGTTTCCCTACGAGCAGTACTTC
few	TRBV28	TRBJ1-2	NA	CASSPDLPRAVGYTF	TGTGCCAGCAGTCCGGACCTTCCCAGGGCAGTCGGCTACACCTTC
NA	TRBV19	TRBJ2-1	NA	CASSILGKVWSEQFF	TGTGCCAGTAGTATACTGGGAAAGGTTTGGTCTGAGCAGTTCTTC
NA	TRBV6-5	TRBJ2-3	NA	CASGPGLDTQYF	TGTGCCAGCGGACCGGGGTTGGATACGCAGTATTTT
once	TRBV4-3	TRBJ2-2	TRBD2	CASSQGGSQLAGAGELFF	TGCGCCAGCAGCCAAGGGGGGTCCCAATTAGCGGGAGCCGGGGAGCTGTTTTTT
once	TRBV11-3	TRBJ2-1	TRBD2	CASARGGPSGRDEQFF	TGTGCCAGCGCGCGGGGGGGGCCGTCGGGTAGGGATGAGCAGTTCTTC
NA	TRBV6-6	TRBJ1-5	NA	CASSQGMGNQPQHF	TGTGCCAGCAGCCAGGGGATGGGCAATCAGCCCCAGCATTTT
NA	TRBV28	TRBJ2-7	TRBD2	CASSRGLAGVSGEQYF	TGTGCCAGCAGTAGGGGACTAGCGGGAGTATCCGGCGAGCAGTACTTC
NA	TRBV6-1	TRBJ1-3	NA	CASSERVGNTIYF	TGTGCCAGCAGTGAAAGGGTTGGAAACACCATATATTTT
NA	TRBV29-1	TRBJ1-1	NA	CSVAGTPNTEAFF	TGCAGCGTTGCCGGGACACCAAACACTGAAGCTTTCTTT
NA	TRBV5-1	TRBJ2-5	NA	CASSLVPGQETQYF	TGCGCCAGCAGCTTGGTTCCCGGACAAGAGACCCAGTACTTC
NA	TRBV19	TRBJ2-7	TRBD2	CASSMREGRIYEQYF	TGTGCCAGTAGTATGCGGGAGGGACGGATCTACGAGCAGTACTTC
NA	TRBV6-1	TRBJ2-3	TRBD1	CASRATGGLTDTQYF	TGTGCCAGCAGGGCTACAGGGGGCCTCACAGATACGCAGTATTTT
NA	TRBV9	TRBJ2-7	NA	CASSVRLQDEQYF	TGTGCCAGCAGCGTTCGACTTCAAGACGAGCAGTACTTC
NA	TRBV9	TRBJ2-1	TRBD1	CASSSQTGTASSYNEQFF	TGTGCCAGCAGCTCTCAAACCGGGACAGCTTCCTCCTACAATGAGCAGTTCTTC
NA	TRBV9	TRBJ2-1	TRBD2	CASSVVGRADNEQFF	TGTGCCAGCAGCGTAGTCGGGAGGGCCGACAATGAGCAGTTCTTC
NA	TRBV5-1	TRBJ2-1	NA	CASWHGTGITYNEQFF	TGCGCCAGCTGGCACGGGACGGGAATTACCTACAATGAGCAGTTCTTC
NA	TRBV11-2	TRBJ2-3	TRBD2	CASSPVGGGRPGDTQYF	TGTGCCAGCAGCCCTGTCGGGGGCGGGAGGCCGGGGGATACGCAGTATTTT
NA	TRBV10-3	TRBJ2-7	NA	CAISEVSAAQQSKRYEQYF	TGTGCCATCAGTGAAGTTTCGGCAGCTCAGCAGTCCAAGCGCTACGAGCAGTACTTC
NA	TRBV7-6	TRBJ1-3	NA	CASSSDRRTIYF	TGTGCCAGCAGCTCCGACAGGCGCACCATATATTTT
few	TRBV7-3	TRBJ2-2	NA	CASSRLTGELFF	TGTGCCAGCAGTCGGCTCACCGGGGAGCTGTTTTTT
NA	TRBV4-3	TRBJ1-2	TRBD1	CASSHAGTERNGYTF	TGCGCCAGCAGCCACGCCGGGACAGAGCGAAATGGCTACACCTTC
NA	TRBV9	TRBJ1-4	NA	CASSLGEDRETNEKLFF	TGTGCCAGCAGCCTGGGGGAGGACAGAGAAACTAATGAAAAACTGTTTTTT
NA	TRBV2	TRBJ2-5	TRBD2	CASSEQLALQETQYF	TGTGCCAGCAGTGAGCAACTAGCGCTACAAGAGACCCAGTACTTC
NA	TRBV5-1	TRBJ2-3	TRBD2	CASSLGLAGFTDTQYF	TGCGCCAGCAGCTTAGGACTAGCGGGGTTCACAGATACGCAGTATTTT
once	TRBV6-5	TRBJ2-7	TRBD1	CASSYTGQADLYF	TGTGCCAGCAGTTACACGGGACAGGCGGATCTGTACTTC
NA	TRBV7-2	TRBJ2-7	NA	CASSLRGGTSSSEQYF	TGTGCCAGCAGCTTGAGAGGGGGTACCTCGTCCAGCGAGCAGTACTTC
NA	TRBV2	TRBJ2-3	NA	CASKVAHTDTQYF	TGTGCCAGCAAAGTAGCGCACACAGATACGCAGTATTTT
NA	TRBV19	TRBJ2-7	NA	CASSMALSDYEQYF	TGTGCCAGTAGTATGGCGCTCTCCGACTACGAGCAGTACTTC
NA	TRBV9	TRBJ2-1	NA	CASSPEYNEQFF	TGTGCCAGCAGCCCTGAATACAATGAGCAGTTCTTC
NA	TRBV5-6	TRBJ2-7	NA	CASSMVGRRNEQYF	TGTGCCAGCAGCATGGTGGGCAGGCGGAACGAGCAGTACTTC
NA	TRBV10-2	TRBJ1-2	NA	CASSGLYGYTF	TGCGCCAGCAGTGGACTGTATGGCTACACCTTC
NA	TRBV7-2	TRBJ2-1	TRBD2	CASSLTSGVNNEQFF	TGTGCCAGCAGCCTAACTAGCGGGGTTAACAATGAGCAGTTCTTC